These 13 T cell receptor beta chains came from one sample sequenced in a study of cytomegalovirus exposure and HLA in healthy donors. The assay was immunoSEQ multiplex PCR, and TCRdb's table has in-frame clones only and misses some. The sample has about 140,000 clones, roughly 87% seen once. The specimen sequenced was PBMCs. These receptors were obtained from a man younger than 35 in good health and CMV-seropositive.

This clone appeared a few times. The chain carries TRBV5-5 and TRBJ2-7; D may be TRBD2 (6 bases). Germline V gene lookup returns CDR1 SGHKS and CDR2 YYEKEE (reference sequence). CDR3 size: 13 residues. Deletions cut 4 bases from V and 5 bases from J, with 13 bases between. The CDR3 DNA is TGTGCCAGCAGCAGGGGACTGACTGACGAGCAGTACTTC. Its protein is CASSRGLTDEQYF.

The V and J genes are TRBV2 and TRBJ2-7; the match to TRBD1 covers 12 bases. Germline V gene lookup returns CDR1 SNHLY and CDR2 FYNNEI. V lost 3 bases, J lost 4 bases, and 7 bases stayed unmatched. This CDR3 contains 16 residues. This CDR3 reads CASSEGTGGPRYEQYF. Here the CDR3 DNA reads TGTGCCAGCAGTGAGGGGACAGGGGGCCCAAGATACGAGCAGTACTTC.

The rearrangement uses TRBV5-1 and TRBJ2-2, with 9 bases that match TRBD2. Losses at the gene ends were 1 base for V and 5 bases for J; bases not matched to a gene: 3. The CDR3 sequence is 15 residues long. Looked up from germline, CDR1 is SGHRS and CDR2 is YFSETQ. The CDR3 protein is CASSLLTSGTGELFF. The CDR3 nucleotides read TGCGCCAGCAGCTTGTTGACTAGCGGAACCGGGGAGCTGTTTTTT.

CDR3 nucleotide sequence: TGTGCCAGCTCACCCGACGGGGTTTCAAGAGGCTACACCTTC. This encodes CASSPDGVSRGYTF. The J gene is TRBJ1-2, the V gene TRBV18; D unclear. Per germline, CDR1 KGHSH and CDR2 LQKENI. The CDR3 has 14 residues. Between the trimmed V and J ends, which lost 3 bases and 8 bases, there was a span of 16 bases.

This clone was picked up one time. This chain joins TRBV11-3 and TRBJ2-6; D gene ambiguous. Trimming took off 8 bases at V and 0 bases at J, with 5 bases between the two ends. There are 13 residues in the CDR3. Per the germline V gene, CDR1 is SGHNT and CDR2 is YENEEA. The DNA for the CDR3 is TGTGCCAGCGGCCTCTCTGGGGCCAACGTCCTGACTTTC. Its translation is CASGLSGANVLTF.

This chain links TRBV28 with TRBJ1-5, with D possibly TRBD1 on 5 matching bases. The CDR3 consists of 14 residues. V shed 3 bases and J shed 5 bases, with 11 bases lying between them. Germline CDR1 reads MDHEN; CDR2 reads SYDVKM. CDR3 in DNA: TGTGCCAGCAGTTTTCCAGGGAGGGATCAGCCCCAGCATTTT. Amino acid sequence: CASSFPGRDQPQHF. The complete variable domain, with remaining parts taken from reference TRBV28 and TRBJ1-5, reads DVKVTQSSRYLVKRTGEKVFLECVQDMDHENMFWYRQDPGLGLRLIYFSYDVKMKEKGDIPEGYSVSREKKERFSLILESASTNQTSMYLCASSFPGRDQPQHFGDGTRLSIL.

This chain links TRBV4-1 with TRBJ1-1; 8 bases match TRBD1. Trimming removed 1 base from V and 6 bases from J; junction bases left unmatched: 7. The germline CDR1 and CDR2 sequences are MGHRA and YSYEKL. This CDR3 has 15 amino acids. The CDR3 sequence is CASSQVGRGRPEAFF. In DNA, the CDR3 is TGCGCCAGCAGCCAAGTGGGCAGGGGGCGACCTGAAGCTTTCTTT.

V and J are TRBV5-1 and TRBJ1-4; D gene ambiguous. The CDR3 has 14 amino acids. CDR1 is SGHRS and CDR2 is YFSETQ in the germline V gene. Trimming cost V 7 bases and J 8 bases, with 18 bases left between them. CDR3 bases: TGCGCCAGCTCGAAGGAACCGCGAGGGGAAAAACTGTTTTTT. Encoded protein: CASSKEPRGEKLFF.

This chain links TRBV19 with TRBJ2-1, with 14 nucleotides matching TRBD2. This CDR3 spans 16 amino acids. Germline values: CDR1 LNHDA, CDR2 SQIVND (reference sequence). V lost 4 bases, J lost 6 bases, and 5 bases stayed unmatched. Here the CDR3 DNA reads TGTGCCAGTAGTAACCGCGGGACTAGCGGGAGCAATGAGCAGTTCTTC. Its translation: CASSNRGTSGSNEQFF.

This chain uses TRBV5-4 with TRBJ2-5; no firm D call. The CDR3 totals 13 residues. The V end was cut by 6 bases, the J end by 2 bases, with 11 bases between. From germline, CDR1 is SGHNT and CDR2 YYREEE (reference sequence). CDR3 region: CASKEASQETQYF. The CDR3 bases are TGTGCCAGCAAAGAGGCTTCTCAAGAGACCCAGTACTTC.

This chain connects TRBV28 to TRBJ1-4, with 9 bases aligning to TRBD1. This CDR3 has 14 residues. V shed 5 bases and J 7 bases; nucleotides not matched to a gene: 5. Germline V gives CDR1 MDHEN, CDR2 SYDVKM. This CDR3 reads CASSGDREGEKLFF. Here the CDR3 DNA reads TGTGCCAGCAGTGGGGACAGGGAGGGTGAAAAACTGTTTTTT.

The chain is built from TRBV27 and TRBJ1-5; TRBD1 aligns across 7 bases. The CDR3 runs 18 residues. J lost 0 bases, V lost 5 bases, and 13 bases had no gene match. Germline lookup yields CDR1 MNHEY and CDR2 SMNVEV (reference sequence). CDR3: CASSPTGKGFASNQPQHF. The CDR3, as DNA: TGTGCCAGCAGTCCGACAGGGAAGGGATTTGCTAGCAATCAGCCCCAGCATTTT.

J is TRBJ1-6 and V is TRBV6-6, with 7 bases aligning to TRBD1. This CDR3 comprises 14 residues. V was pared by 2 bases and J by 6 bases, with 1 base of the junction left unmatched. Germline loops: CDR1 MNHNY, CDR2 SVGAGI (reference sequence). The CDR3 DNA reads TGTGCCAGCAGTTACGGGACAGCTAATTCACCCCTCCACTTT. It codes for CASSYGTANSPLHF.